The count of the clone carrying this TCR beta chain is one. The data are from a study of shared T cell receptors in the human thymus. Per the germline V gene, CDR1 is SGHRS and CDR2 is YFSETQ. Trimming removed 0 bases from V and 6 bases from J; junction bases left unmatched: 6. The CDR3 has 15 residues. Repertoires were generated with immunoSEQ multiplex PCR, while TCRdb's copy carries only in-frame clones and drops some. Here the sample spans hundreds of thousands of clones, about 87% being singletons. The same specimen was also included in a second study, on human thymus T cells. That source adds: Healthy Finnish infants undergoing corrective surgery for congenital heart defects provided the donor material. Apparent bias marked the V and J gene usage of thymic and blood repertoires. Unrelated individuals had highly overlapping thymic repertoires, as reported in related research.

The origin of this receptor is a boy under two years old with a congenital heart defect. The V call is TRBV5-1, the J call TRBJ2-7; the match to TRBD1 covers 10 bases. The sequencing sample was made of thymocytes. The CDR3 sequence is CASSLAGTGVVEQYF. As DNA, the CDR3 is TGCGCCAGCAGCTTGGCCGGGACAGGGGTTGTCGAGCAGTACTTC.